Each of the 18 T cell receptor beta chains below was sequenced from the same sample in a study of identical twins. TCRdb passed the 5' RACE reads through MiXCR, listing each CDR3 protein once. Seen here are roughly 1.6 million distinct CDR3 sequences, roughly 35% observed once, and the top ten hold approximately 0.25%. Source material: cord blood. The receptors were sampled from a newborn girl in good health.

A word on this clonotype: Its ends do not fully match the called genes, so a read error is possible. The V call is TRBV3-1, the J call TRBJ2-7, with D unclear. Germline CDR1 is LGHDT and CDR2 is YNNKEL (reference sequence). CDR3 length equals 11 residues. For the CDR3, the DNA is TGTGCCAGCAGCCAGGTTTACGGGCAGTACTTC. Its protein is CASSQVYGQYF.

The sample holds a few counts of this clonotype. The rearrangement uses TRBV12-3 or TRBV12-4 and TRBJ1-2, with D unresolved. V was trimmed by 10 bases and J by 0 bases, leaving 9 bases between them. CDR3 size: 12 residues. The CDR3 nucleotides are TGTGCCAACCGACGGCCTAACTATGGCTACACCTTC. It translates to CANRRPNYGYTF.

This chain joins TRBV11-2 and TRBJ2-4, with D possibly called TRBD1 or TRBD2 (5 bases each). Germline lookup yields CDR1 SGHAT and CDR2 FQNNGV. The CDR3 has 18 amino acids. Between the trimmed V and J ends, which lost 1 base and 0 bases, there was a span of 16 bases. CDR3 region: CASSLGGGRALAKNIQYF. The CDR3, as DNA: TGTGCCAGCAGCTTAGGTGGGGGACGGGCACTAGCCAAAAACATTCAGTACTTC.

This clonotype was counted only a few times. J is TRBJ1-1 and V is TRBV10-2, with 9 positions matching TRBD1. Germline V lookup: CDR1 WSHSY, CDR2 SAAADI. Trimming cost V 3 bases and J 2 bases; bases outside gene matches: 7. The CDR3 has 16 residues. The CDR3 loop is CASSERDRVLNTEAFF. In DNA, the CDR3 is TGCGCCAGCAGTGAACGGGACAGGGTACTCAACACTGAAGCTTTCTTT.

In its sample, this clonotype was seen many times. V is TRBV20-1 and J is TRBJ2-7; D possibly corresponds to TRBD2 (5 bases). Trimming removed 1 base at V and 0 bases at J, with 10 bases between. This CDR3 is 14 amino acids long. From germline, CDR1 is DFQATT and CDR2 SNEGSKA (reference sequence). CDR3 residues: CSARGVGSSYEQYF. The CDR3 nucleotides are TGCAGTGCTAGAGGGGTTGGGAGCTCCTACGAGCAGTACTTC.

The chain couples TRBV9 to TRBJ1-3; 8 bases map to TRBD1. The junction had 8 bases not matched to a gene; V was cut back by 0 bases and J by 0 bases. The CDR3 runs 18 residues. Germline loops: CDR1 SGDLS, CDR2 YYNGEE. The CDR3 DNA reads TGTGCCAGCAGCGTAGGGAAGACAGGGGCCCTCTCTGGAAACACCATATATTTT. This codes for CASSVGKTGALSGNTIYF.

This clonotype was counted a few times. One junction end disagrees with the germline gene, perhaps due to a read error. This sequence joins TRBV7-9 and TRBJ2-7, with 10 bases fitting TRBD1. The CDR3 consists of 15 residues. Germline-derived CDR1 and CDR2 are SEHNR and FQNEAQ (reference sequence). CDR3 bases: TGTGCCAGCACCTTAGAGGGGACAGGGGATTACGAGCAGTACTTC. Protein product: CASTLEGTGDYEQYF.

The sample holds one count of this clonotype. A much larger clonotype is one base distant, so this may be a read error. The genes are TRBV29-1 and TRBJ1-2, with D possibly TRBD1 on 5 matching bases. Trimming cost V 4 bases and J 3 bases, with 9 bases left between them. This CDR3 spans 12 amino acids. Germline V gene sequence: CDR1 SQVTM, CDR2 ANQGSEA. The DNA for the CDR3 is TGCAGCGTTGTGACAGCGGACTATGGCTACACCTTC. This sequence encodes CSVVTADYGYTF.

A few counts support this clonotype. The genes are TRBV10-2 and TRBJ1-5; maybe TRBD1 (5 bases). CDR3 length: 14 amino acids. Trimming shortened V by 0 bases and J by 4 bases, and 7 bases separated the two germline ends. Germline V lookup: CDR1 WSHSY, CDR2 SAAADI. The CDR3 region is CASSESGANQPQHF. In DNA, the CDR3 is TGCGCCAGCAGTGAGTCCGGGGCTAATCAGCCCCAGCATTTT.

This sequence joins TRBV6-5 and TRBJ2-1; TRBD2 matches 12 bases. The CDR3 has 18 residues. Germline V lookup: CDR1 MNHEY, CDR2 SVGAGI. The junction had 7 bases not matched to a gene; V was cut back by 2 bases and J by 2 bases. Here the CDR3 reads CASSYRLAGAIPYNEQFF. The CDR3 bases are TGTGCCAGCAGTTACCGACTAGCGGGAGCGATACCCTACAATGAGCAGTTCTTC.

In regard to this clonotype: Since no conserved phenylalanine or tryptophan closes the CDR3, a read error is the likely cause. The rearrangement joins TRBV27 to TRBJ1-1; D uncertain. Germline-derived CDR1 and CDR2 are MNHEY and SMNVEV (reference sequence). Between the trimmed V and J ends, which lost 0 bases and 1 base, there was a span of 6 bases. This CDR3 contains 14 residues. In DNA form, the CDR3 reads TGTGCCAGCAGTTTATCGGACGAGAACACTGAAGCTTTCTTA. This translates into CASSLSDENTEAFL.

The chain employs TRBV6-1 and TRBJ1-5, with TRBD1 as a possible D gene (5 bases). Trimming took 2 bases from V and 1 from J, leaving 24 bases between them. The germline V gene encodes CDR1 MNHNS and CDR2 SASEGT. This CDR3 spans 20 amino acids. The CDR3 loop is CASSEPGPLKWVWSNQPQHF. CDR3 DNA sequence: TGTGCCAGCAGTGAACCGGGACCCTTAAAGTGGGTGTGGAGCAATCAGCCCCAGCATTTT.

This clonotype was counted only a few times. The chain recombines TRBV20-1 with TRBJ2-1, with 8 bases matching TRBD2. V lost 3 bases to trimming and J lost 4 bases; unmatched junction nucleotides: 5. This CDR3 has 14 amino acids. Germline CDR1 and CDR2: DFQATT and SNEGSKA (reference sequence). The CDR3 DNA follows: TGCAGTGCTAGCGGGAGGGCCGGGTACAATGAGCAGTTCTTC. This encodes CSASGRAGYNEQFF.

V and J are TRBV20-1 and TRBJ2-3, with 9 bases matching TRBD2. Germline V lookup: CDR1 DFQATT, CDR2 SNEGSKA (reference sequence). The CDR3 runs to 17 residues. V trimming: 0 bases; J trimming: 2 bases; junction bases outside the gene matches: 9. CDR3 DNA: TGCAGTGCTAGAGATCGAGCGGGGGGCCGAATCACAGATACGCAGTATTTT. The encoded protein is CSARDRAGGRITDTQYF.

Of note for this clonotype: A much larger clonotype is one base distant, so this may be a read error. This chain connects TRBV10-3 to TRBJ2-1; 7 bases fit TRBD2. Germline V gives CDR1 ENHRY, CDR2 SYGVKD. CDR3 length equals 15 residues. J lost 0 bases, V lost 1 base, and 0 bases had no gene match. This chain's CDR3 is CAISEWGGSYNEQFF. CDR3 DNA: TGTGCCATCAGTGAGTGGGGGGGCTCCTACAATGAGCAGTTCTTC.

This clonotype was counted at least ten times. The chain employs TRBV29-1 and TRBJ2-7; D gene unclear. CDR1 SQVTM and CDR2 ANQGSEA come from the germline V gene. Trimming left V 7 bases short and J 2 bases short, with 12 bases between. The CDR3 runs 12 residues. The CDR3 region has the DNA TGCAGCGCCGTGGGATTTACCTACGAGCAGTACTTC. Translated, it gives CSAVGFTYEQYF.

The rearrangement links TRBV6-1 to TRBJ1-1; possible D gene TRBD1, 5 bases. The CDR3 has 13 amino acids. Germline V gives CDR1 MNHNS, CDR2 SASEGT. The germline V and J ends were trimmed by 3 bases and 6 bases, with 11 bases remaining between them. CDR3 in DNA: TGTGCCAGCAGTGACCGGAGGGGAGCTGAAGCTTTCTTT. It encodes CASSDRRGAEAFF.

Only a few counts were recorded for this clonotype. This chain links TRBV7-2 with TRBJ1-1; a weak D match, TRBD1 (5 bases). CDR3 length: 13 residues. Trimming removed 3 bases from V and 10 bases from J, with 15 bases in between. Germline CDR1 SGHTA, CDR2 FQGNSA. Written as DNA, the CDR3 is TGTGCCAGCAGCTTCGATTCCACAGGTGGAGCTTTCTTT. Its translation: CASSFDSTGGAFF.